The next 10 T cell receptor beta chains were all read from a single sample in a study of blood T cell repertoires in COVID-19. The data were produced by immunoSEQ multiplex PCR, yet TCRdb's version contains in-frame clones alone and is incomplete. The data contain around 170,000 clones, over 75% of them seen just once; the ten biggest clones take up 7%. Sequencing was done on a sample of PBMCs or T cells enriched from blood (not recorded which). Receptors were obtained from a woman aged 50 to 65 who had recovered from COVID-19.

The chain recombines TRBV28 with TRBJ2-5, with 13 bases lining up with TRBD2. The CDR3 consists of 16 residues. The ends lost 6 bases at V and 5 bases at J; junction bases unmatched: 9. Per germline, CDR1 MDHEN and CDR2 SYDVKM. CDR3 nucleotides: TGTGCCAGCAGGTCCGGGACTAGCGGGACACGGGAGACCCAGTACTTC. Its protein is CASRSGTSGTRETQYF.

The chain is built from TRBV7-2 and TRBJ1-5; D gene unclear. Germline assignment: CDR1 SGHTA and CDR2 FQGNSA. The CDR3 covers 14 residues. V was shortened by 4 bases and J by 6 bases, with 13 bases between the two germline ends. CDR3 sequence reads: CASSSNQWSQPQHF. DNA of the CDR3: TGTGCCAGCAGCTCGAACCAGTGGAGTCAGCCCCAGCATTTT.

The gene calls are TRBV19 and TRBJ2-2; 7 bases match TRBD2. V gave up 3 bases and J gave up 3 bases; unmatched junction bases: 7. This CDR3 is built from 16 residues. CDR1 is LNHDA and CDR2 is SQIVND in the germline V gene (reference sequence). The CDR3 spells CASSMAGVRDTGELFF. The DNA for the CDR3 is TGTGCCAGTAGTATGGCGGGAGTCAGGGACACCGGGGAGCTGTTTTTT. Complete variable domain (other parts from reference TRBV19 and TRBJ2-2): DGGITQSPKYLFRKEGQNVTLSCEQNLNHDAMYWYRQDPGQGLRLIYYSQIVNDFQKGDIAEGYSVSREKKESFPLTVTSAQKNPTAFYLCASSMAGVRDTGELFFGEGSRLTVL.

The CDR3 bases are TGTGCCAGCAGCCCGGCCGGGACAGGGGATGAAAAACTGTTTTTT. Translated, it gives CASSPAGTGDEKLFF. The chain employs TRBV7-2 and TRBJ1-4; TRBD1 matches at 10 bases. This CDR3 spans 15 amino acids. Trimming cost V 5 bases and J 6 bases; bases outside gene matches: 6. The V gene's germline CDR1 is SGHTA and CDR2 FQGNSA. Drawing the rest from reference TRBV7-2 and TRBJ1-4, the complete variable domain is GAGVSQSPSNKVTEKGKDVELRCDPISGHTALYWYRQSLGQGLEFLIYFQGNSAPDKSGLPSDRFSAERTGGSVSTLTIQRTQQEDSAVYLCASSPAGTGDEKLFFGSGTQLSVL.

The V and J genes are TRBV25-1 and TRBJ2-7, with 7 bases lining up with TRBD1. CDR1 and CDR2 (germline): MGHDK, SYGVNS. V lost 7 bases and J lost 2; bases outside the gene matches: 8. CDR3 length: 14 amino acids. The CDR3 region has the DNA TGTGCCAGCATTAGGACAGGTGGAGCCTACGAGCAGTACTTC. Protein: CASIRTGGAYEQYF.

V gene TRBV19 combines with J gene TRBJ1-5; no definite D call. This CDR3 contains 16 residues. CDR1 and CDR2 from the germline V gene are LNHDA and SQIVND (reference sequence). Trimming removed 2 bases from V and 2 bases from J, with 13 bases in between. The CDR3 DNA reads TGTGCCAGTAGTATATTCGCGGGCGCGGGCAATCAGCCCCAGCATTTT. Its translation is CASSIFAGAGNQPQHF.

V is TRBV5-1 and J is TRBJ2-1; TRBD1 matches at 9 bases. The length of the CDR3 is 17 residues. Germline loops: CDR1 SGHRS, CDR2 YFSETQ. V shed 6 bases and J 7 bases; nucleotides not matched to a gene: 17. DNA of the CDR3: TGCGCCAGCACAGGACAGGGGATGGGCGGGGTGACGAATGAGCAGTTCTTC. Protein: CASTGQGMGGVTNEQFF.

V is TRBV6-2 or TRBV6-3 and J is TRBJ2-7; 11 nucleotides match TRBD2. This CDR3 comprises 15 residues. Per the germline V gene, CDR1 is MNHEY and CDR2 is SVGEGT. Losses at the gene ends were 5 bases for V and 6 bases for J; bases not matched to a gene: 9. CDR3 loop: CASSPRLAGSREQYF. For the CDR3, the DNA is TGTGCCAGCAGTCCCAGACTAGCGGGATCCCGCGAGCAGTACTTC.

CDR3 region: CATRAGYEQYF. The CDR3 bases are TGTGCCACCCGAGCAGGCTACGAGCAGTACTTC. This chain uses TRBV10-3 with TRBJ2-7; D remains ambiguous. The ends were cut back, 10 bases at V and 3 bases at J, with 10 bases in the middle. The CDR3 has 11 residues. Germline values: CDR1 ENHRY, CDR2 SYGVKD.

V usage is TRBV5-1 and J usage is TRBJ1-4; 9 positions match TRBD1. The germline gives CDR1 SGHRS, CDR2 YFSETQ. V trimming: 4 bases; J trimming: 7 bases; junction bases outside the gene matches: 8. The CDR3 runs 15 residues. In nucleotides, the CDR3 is TGCGCCAGCAGCCAAATGACAGGGGGACGTGAAAAACTGTTTTTT. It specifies CASSQMTGGREKLFF.